These 11 T cell receptor beta chains were sequenced from one sample in a study of T cell responses to AZD1222 COVID-19 vaccine. Using immunoSEQ multiplex PCR, the repertoire was profiled, and TCRdb retains in-frame clones only, with some absent. Altogether hundreds of thousands of clones are present, more than 85% being singletons, with the ten largest covering roughly 1%. This specimen consisted of peripheral blood, obtained on day 0 of MenACWY control vaccination. The receptors here all came from an adult in good health.

The chain is built from TRBV7-6 and TRBJ2-2, with 7 bases aligning to TRBD2. The CDR3 covers 14 residues. Germline CDR1 SGHVS, CDR2 FNYEAQ. V lost 0 bases to trimming and J lost 7 bases; unmatched junction nucleotides: 2. CDR3 bases: TGTGCCAGCAGCTTAGCGGCGGGGGTCGGGGAGCTGTTTTTT. Protein product: CASSLAAGVGELFF.

This clone was seen only once. The chain carries TRBV28 and TRBJ1-2; the D is unclear. Germline assignment: CDR1 MDHEN and CDR2 SYDVKM. Deletions cut 6 bases from V and 8 bases from J, with 10 bases between. This CDR3 is built from 11 residues. CDR3: CASSPRRGYTF. In DNA, the CDR3 is TGTGCCAGCAGCCCCCGGCGGGGCTACACCTTC.

The genes are TRBV5-1 and TRBJ2-5, with TRBD2 matching over 9 bases. The CDR3 is 16 residues long. The germline V gene has CDR1 SGHRS and CDR2 YFSETQ. J was trimmed by 2 bases and V by 0 bases; bases with no gene match: 5. The chain's CDR3 is CASSLEASGAQETQYF. CDR3 nucleotide sequence: TGCGCCAGCAGCTTGGAAGCTAGCGGGGCTCAAGAGACCCAGTACTTC.

The V gene is TRBV7-2, the J gene TRBJ1-2; no clear D. V lost 5 bases and J lost 8, with 18 bases in between. Germline V gene data show CDR1 as SGHTA and CDR2 as FQGNSA. The CDR3 is 14 amino acids. CDR3 DNA: TGTGCCAGCAGCGCCGCACGGACCGCTAAAGGCTACACCTTC. It codes for CASSAARTAKGYTF.

This chain joins TRBV28 and TRBJ1-1; TRBD1 agrees at 8 bases. The CDR3 has 14 amino acids. Germline V gene data show CDR1 as MDHEN and CDR2 as SYDVKM. After removal of 6 bases from V and 5 bases from J, the junction contained 8 bases not matched to a gene. In DNA, the CDR3 is TGTGCCAGCAGGACCTCAGGGGGCAAAACTGAAGCTTTCTTT. Its translation is CASRTSGGKTEAFF. Drawing the rest from reference TRBV28 and TRBJ1-1, the complete variable domain is DVKVTQSSRYLVKRTGEKVFLECVQDMDHENMFWYRQDPGLGLRLIYFSYDVKMKEKGDIPEGYSVSREKKERFSLILESASTNQTSMYLCASRTSGGKTEAFFGQGTRLTVV.

J is TRBJ2-1 and V is TRBV6-4; TRBD1 matches 9 bases. The CDR3 is 16 residues long. With V trimmed by 2 bases and J by 3 bases, 5 bases remained unmatched. Germline V lookup: CDR1 MRHNA, CDR2 SNTAGT. CDR3 protein: CASSDVGQGHYNEQFF. The CDR3 DNA reads TGTGCCAGCAGTGACGTGGGACAGGGACACTACAATGAGCAGTTCTTC.

CDR3 DNA: TGTGCCTGGAGTTCTCGACAGGGTTTACAAACTAATGAAAAACTGTTTTTT. It is translated as CAWSSRQGLQTNEKLFF. J is TRBJ1-4 and V is TRBV30, with 7 nucleotides matching TRBD1. This CDR3 comprises 17 residues. Germline-derived CDR1 and CDR2 are GTSNPN and SVGIG (reference sequence). With V trimmed by 2 bases and J by 1 base, 10 bases remained unmatched.

The chain recombines TRBV3-1 (or the pseudogene TRBV3-2) with TRBJ1-6, with TRBD1 matching 7 bases. Germline assignment: CDR1 LGHDT and CDR2 YNNKEL (reference sequence). The CDR3 loop spans 13 amino acids. V lost 4 bases and J lost 7; bases outside the gene matches: 1. The CDR3 loop reads CASSLTGNSPLHF. CDR3 nucleotide sequence: TGTGCCAGCAGCCTGACAGGGAATTCACCCCTCCACTTT.

The chain links TRBV6-1 to TRBJ2-1; 10 bases are shared with TRBD1. The CDR3 contains 15 residues. After removal of 0 bases from V and 10 bases from J, the junction contained 6 bases not matched to a gene. In germline, CDR1 is MNHNS, CDR2 SASEGT. The CDR3 DNA is TGTGCCAGCAGTGAAGCGGCCGACAGGGGGCAGGAGCAGTTCTTC. Encoded protein: CASSEAADRGQEQFF.

The genes are TRBV5-1 and TRBJ2-5; no clear D. CDR3 length equals 15 residues. The V gene lost 0 bases and the J gene lost 2 bases, with 11 bases spanning the gap. From germline, CDR1 is SGHRS and CDR2 YFSETQ. The chain's CDR3 is CASSLGQVHQETQYF. The CDR3 DNA is TGCGCCAGCAGCTTGGGGCAGGTACATCAAGAGACCCAGTACTTC.

V is TRBV30 and J is TRBJ2-2; 14 bases fit TRBD2. Germline trimming cut 2 bases from V and 2 bases from J; bases unmatched to any gene: 7. The CDR3 covers 18 residues. CDR1 and CDR2 (germline): GTSNPN, SVGIG (reference sequence). The CDR3 spells CAWSTRLAGGHNTGELFF. Here the CDR3 DNA reads TGTGCCTGGAGTACGAGACTAGCGGGGGGGCATAACACCGGGGAGCTGTTTTTT.